Each of the 29 T cell receptor beta chains below was sequenced from the same sample in a study of cytomegalovirus exposure and HLA in healthy donors. Researchers ran the PCR with 60 Vbeta and 13 Jbeta primers. The assay was immunoSEQ multiplex PCR, and TCRdb's table has in-frame clones only and misses some. The top ten hold 6.5% of the sample, which has 150,000 to 250,000 clones, more than 75% seen once. Input material: PBMCs. Every receptor here comes from a woman between 50 and 59 years old in good health and CMV-seropositive.

V usage is TRBV7-3 and J usage is TRBJ2-1; 7 bases match TRBD2. V shed 2 bases and J 8 bases; nucleotides not matched to a gene: 6. The CDR3 runs to 14 residues. Germline CDR1 SGHTA, CDR2 FQGTGA. CDR3 in amino acids: CASSLAGVTDEQFF. DNA for the CDR3: TGTGCCAGCAGCTTAGCGGGAGTAACGGATGAGCAGTTCTTC.

The chain has TRBV7-9 and TRBJ1-5; a weak D match, TRBD1 (5 bases). Trimming cost V 3 bases and J 1 base, with 7 bases left between them. The CDR3 runs 14 residues. From germline, CDR1 is SEHNR and CDR2 FQNEAQ (reference sequence). The CDR3 nucleotides are TGTGCCAGCAGCTTGACAGAGAGCAATCAGCCCCAGCATTTT. Its translation is CASSLTESNQPQHF.

The CDR3 nucleotides are TGTGCCAGCAGTGAAGGCGGTCCCGACGACCAATATGGCTACACCTTC. Protein product: CASSEGGPDDQYGYTF. The chain links TRBV28 to TRBJ1-2; D is ambiguous. The CDR3 covers 16 residues. Germline V gene data show CDR1 as MDHEN and CDR2 as SYDVKM. The germline V and J ends were trimmed by 5 bases and 5 bases, with 21 bases remaining between them.

This chain joins TRBV6-5 and TRBJ2-7, with TRBD1 matching 9 bases. V lost 6 bases to trimming and J lost 2 bases; unmatched junction nucleotides: 2. The germline gives CDR1 MNHEY, CDR2 SVGAGI. The CDR3 is 13 residues long. CDR3 in DNA: TGTGCCAGCAGAGGGACAGGGACCTACGAGCAGTACTTC. Translating gives CASRGTGTYEQYF.

In this sample, this clone turned up once. The V call is TRBV2, the J call TRBJ1-5; TRBD1 aligns across 8 bases. This CDR3 is 14 amino acids long. Unmatched junction bases numbered 4, after V lost 3 bases and J lost 6 bases. Germline CDR1 and CDR2: SNHLY and FYNNEI. The CDR3: CASSEGQAGQPQHF. The CDR3 DNA is TGTGCCAGCAGTGAGGGACAGGCGGGTCAGCCCCAGCATTTT.

V and J are TRBV7-8 and TRBJ2-5; TRBD2 is a possible D gene (5 bases). V lost 7 bases and J 1 base, leaving 16 bases between the germline ends. The V gene's germline CDR1 is SGHVS and CDR2 FQNEAQ. The CDR3 runs to 15 residues. CDR3 sequence (DNA): TGTGCCAGCAACCCCCGGGGAAGGTCCCAAGAGACCCAGTACTTC. Translated, it gives CASNPRGRSQETQYF.

The chain links TRBV29-1 to TRBJ2-3; no clear D. With 0 bases removed from V and 2 bases from J, the gap between germline ends came to 9 bases. The germline V gene has CDR1 SQVTM and CDR2 ANQGSEA. The CDR3 covers 14 residues. The CDR3 region has the DNA TGCAGCGTTGAAGAGAACAAGTCCACAGATACGCAGTATTTT. Translating it yields CSVEENKSTDTQYF.

This clone was counted only a few times. The chain combines TRBV28 with TRBJ1-2; unclear D gene. With 7 bases removed from V and 0 bases from J, the gap between germline ends came to 6 bases. Germline-derived CDR1 and CDR2 are MDHEN and SYDVKM. The CDR3 is 12 amino acids. CDR3 coding DNA: TGTGCCAGCAACGGAGCTAACTATGGCTACACCTTC. Translation gives CASNGANYGYTF.

This sequence joins TRBV4-2 and TRBJ2-5; 9 bases fit TRBD2. TRBJ2-7 matches the DNA end more closely, so the J call is doubtful. The CDR3 is 18 residues long. Germline V gene data show CDR1 as LGHNA and CDR2 as YNFKEQ. CDR3 amino acids: CASSQDGSGRGLQYEQYF. The CDR3, as DNA: TGTGCCAGCAGCCAAGACGGTAGCGGGAGAGGGCTGCAGTACGAGCAGTACTTC.

The chain couples TRBV5-4 to TRBJ1-2, with D possibly TRBD1 on 5 matching bases. Per germline, CDR1 SGHNT and CDR2 YYREEE (reference sequence). The CDR3 consists of 13 residues. The V end was cut by 4 bases, the J end by 5 bases, with 12 bases between. CDR3 loop: CASSPSRGYGYTF. DNA of the CDR3: TGTGCCAGCAGCCCGTCCCGGGGGTATGGCTACACCTTC.

V gene TRBV7-8 combines with J gene TRBJ2-7, with a possible D match to TRBD1 (5 bases). Between the trimmed V and J ends, which lost 1 base and 4 bases, there was a span of 8 bases. The CDR3 length is 13 residues. Germline assignment: CDR1 SGHVS and CDR2 FQNEAQ. The CDR3 loop reads CASSLEKGYEQYF. CDR3 nucleotides: TGTGCCAGCAGCTTAGAAAAGGGGTACGAGCAGTACTTC.

The gene calls are TRBV7-9 and TRBJ1-3, with D unclear. The CDR3 extends over 15 amino acids. Per germline, CDR1 SEHNR and CDR2 FQNEAQ (reference sequence). Trimming removed 5 bases at V and 2 bases at J, with 13 bases between. The CDR3 region has the DNA TGTGCCAGCAGCCCGAGAGTCGGAGCTGGAAACACCATATATTTT. Protein: CASSPRVGAGNTIYF.

The chain is built from TRBV28 and TRBJ1-5, with 7 bases aligning to TRBD1. The J call is doubtful: the DNA matches TRBJ2-3 better. Germline loops: CDR1 MDHEN, CDR2 SYDVKM. The CDR3 has 16 residues. The CDR3 DNA is TGTGCCAGCAGTTTGCCAGGGGGTTATGGCAATCAGCCCCAGTATTTT. Translating it yields CASSLPGGYGNQPQYF.

The rearrangement links TRBV5-1 to TRBJ2-5, with TRBD1 matching 11 bases. This CDR3 is 16 amino acids long. V shed 2 bases and J 2 bases; nucleotides not matched to a gene: 5. The germline gives CDR1 SGHRS, CDR2 YFSETQ. This CDR3 reads CASSFAGQGDQETQYF. The CDR3 DNA reads as TGCGCCAGCAGCTTCGCGGGACAGGGGGATCAAGAGACCCAGTACTTC.

This chain connects TRBV6-6 to TRBJ2-5; D is perhaps TRBD2 (6 bases). The J call could be wrong; TRBJ2-7 is a better fit for the DNA end. Germline V gene lookup returns CDR1 MNHNY and CDR2 SVGAGI (reference sequence). CDR3 size: 14 residues. CDR3 sequence reads: CASSYVEGDNEQYF. Written as DNA, the CDR3 is TGTGCCAGCAGTTATGTGGAGGGCGACAACGAGCAGTACTTC.

The chain is built from TRBV9 and TRBJ2-1, with 8 bases aligning to TRBD1. From germline, CDR1 is SGDLS and CDR2 YYNGEE. CDR3 size: 15 residues. J gave up 8 bases and V 1 base, and 8 bases lay outside the gene matches. The CDR3: CASSVHRQGTHEQFF. The CDR3 nucleotides are TGTGCCAGCAGCGTACACCGACAGGGGACCCATGAGCAGTTCTTC.

The chain recombines TRBV5-1 with TRBJ2-3; 8 nucleotides agree with TRBD1. Germline assignment: CDR1 SGHRS and CDR2 YFSETQ. The CDR3 consists of 13 residues. V dropped 9 bases and J dropped 3; count of bases not matched to a gene: 6. In nucleotides, the CDR3 is TGCGCCACTTCAGGGGGCGGAACAGATACGCAGTATTTT. Translation gives CATSGGGTDTQYF.

The CDR3 nucleotides read TGTGCCAGCAGCATCCTCGACTACCAAGATACGCAGTATTTT. This sequence encodes CASSILDYQDTQYF. The chain is built from TRBV7-9 and TRBJ2-3; D is possibly TRBD2 (5 bases). Per the germline V gene, CDR1 is SEHNR and CDR2 is FQNEAQ (reference sequence). V was pared by 5 bases and J by 5 bases, with 14 bases between. The CDR3 totals 14 residues. Full variable domain (missing parts from reference TRBV7-9 and TRBJ2-3): DTGVSQNPRHKITKRGQNVTFRCDPISEHNRLYWYRQTLGQGPEFLTYFQNEAQLEKSRLLSDRFSAERPKGSFSTLEIQRTEQGDSAMYLCASSILDYQDTQYFGPGTRLTVL.

CDR3 in DNA: TGTGCCAGCAGCCCGCTCCAGCCGGGTGGCGATACGCAGTATTTT. Its translation is CASSPLQPGGDTQYF. The J gene is TRBJ2-3, the V gene TRBV7-2; D gene uncertain. This CDR3 spans 15 amino acids. With 5 bases removed from V and 6 bases from J, the gap between germline ends came to 18 bases. Germline V CDR1 and CDR2: SGHTA, FQGNSA.

A few counts support this clone. The J gene is TRBJ2-1, the V gene TRBV7-2; possible D gene TRBD2, 6 bases. Germline V lookup: CDR1 SGHTA, CDR2 FQGNSA. The CDR3 sequence is 17 residues long. With 5 bases removed from V and 6 bases from J, the gap between germline ends came to 23 bases. The CDR3 bases are TGTGCCAGCAGCCGCGGGATGCGGGGCGTTACGGGCAATGAGCAGTTCTTC. It encodes CASSRGMRGVTGNEQFF.

The chain couples TRBV7-9 to TRBJ2-5; 7 nucleotides align to TRBD1. This CDR3 region has 15 residues. Unmatched junction bases numbered 3, after V lost 1 base and J lost 1 base. CDR1 is SEHNR, CDR2 FQNEAQ, per germline (reference sequence). The CDR3 loop reads CASSLGGTVQETQYF. CDR3 sequence (DNA): TGTGCCAGCAGCTTAGGGGGGACAGTCCAAGAGACCCAGTACTTC.

The chain joins TRBV2 to TRBJ2-4; D unclear. CDR3 size: 17 residues. The V end lost 8 bases, the J end lost 0 bases, and 20 bases lay between the germline ends. Germline CDR1 reads SNHLY; CDR2 reads FYNNEI. Here the CDR3 DNA reads TGTGCCAGCCTCCCCCTAAAACTCGTTAAAGCCAAAAACATTCAGTACTTC. Residues: CASLPLKLVKAKNIQYF.

The rearrangement uses TRBV2 and TRBJ2-5; a weak D match, TRBD1 (8 bases). The J call is doubtful: the DNA matches TRBJ2-7 better. The CDR3 totals 13 residues. From germline, CDR1 is SNHLY and CDR2 FYNNEI. The CDR3 sequence: CASKGTGGGEQYF. The CDR3 DNA is TGTGCCAGCAAAGGGACAGGCGGGGGCGAGCAGTACTTC.

The chain employs TRBV5-8 and TRBJ2-7, with TRBD2 as a possible D gene (5 bases). Germline CDR1 reads SGHTS; CDR2 reads YDEGEE. The CDR3 covers 15 residues. The ends were cut back, 3 bases at V and 3 bases at J, with 16 bases in the middle. CDR3 DNA: TGTGCCAGCAGCTCCCGGACCCTCGGAGGCTACGAGCAGTACTTC. Translation: CASSSRTLGGYEQYF.

The chain uses TRBV21-1 and TRBJ1-2; TRBD1 was called by the table and not checked on the DNA. TRBV21-1 is termed a pseudogene. CDR3 length: 16 residues. The CDR3 loop is CASSTELTTGEYGYTF. In DNA form, the CDR3 reads TGTGCCAGCAGCACGGAGCTTACGACAGGGGAATATGGCTACACCTTC.

The chain combines TRBV13 with TRBJ2-7; 9 bases map to TRBD1. The germline V gene encodes CDR1 PRHDT and CDR2 FYEKMQ (reference sequence). The CDR3 runs 16 residues. V trimming: 5 bases; J trimming: 2 bases; junction bases outside the gene matches: 10. DNA for the CDR3: TGTGCCAGCAGCCCCCCCCGGGACAGGGATACCTACGAGCAGTACTTC. As protein: CASSPPRDRDTYEQYF.

The chain has TRBV10-3 and TRBJ1-4; TRBD1 matches at 10 bases. Per germline, CDR1 ENHRY and CDR2 SYGVKD. Trimming cost V 9 bases and J 8 bases; bases outside gene matches: 6. The length of the CDR3 is 13 residues. CDR3 sequence: CAIGDRGGEKLFF. As DNA, the CDR3 is TGTGCCATAGGGGACAGGGGCGGGGAAAAACTGTTTTTT.

Note on this clone: A junction end diverges from the germline sequence, so it may reflect a read error. This chain joins TRBV9 and TRBJ2-6; possible D gene TRBD1, 5 bases. This CDR3 region has 16 residues. Per the germline V gene, CDR1 is SGDLS and CDR2 is YYNGEE. The CDR3: CASSAWKPAGANGLTF. The CDR3 DNA sequence: TGTGCCAGCAGCGCTTGGAAGCCCGCTGGGGCCAACGGCCTGACTTTC.

This clone has just one count. V usage is TRBV2 and J usage is TRBJ1-1, with D possibly matching TRBD1 (5 bases). The germline V and J ends were trimmed by 10 bases and 2 bases, with 14 bases remaining between them. Per the germline V gene, CDR1 is SNHLY and CDR2 is FYNNEI. The CDR3 covers 13 residues. CDR3 DNA sequence: TGTGCCACCAGCCGACAGACTAACACTGAAGCTTTCTTT. Its protein is CATSRQTNTEAFF.